Listed below are T cell receptor beta chains from one sample, sequenced in a study of T cell responses to AZD1222 COVID-19 vaccine. The table came from immunoSEQ multiplex PCR; TCRdb's copy has only in-frame clones and leaves some out. This table holds under 95,000 clones, roughly nine tenths found once. This specimen was peripheral blood, taken 28 days after the second AZD1222 dose. The receptors come from an adult who received the AZD1222 COVID-19 vaccine. CDR3s include the opening cysteine and the closing phenylalanine or tryptophan. A D gene is named only where the DNA matches it firmly. A clone size is listed for some rows: how often the clone was seen (once, few, many), or a class if it is expanded.

V gene,clone size,J gene,D gene,CDR3 DNA,CDR3 protein
TRBV6-6,.,TRBJ1-1,.,TGTGCCACCCACGTAGGGGTTGGCACTGAAGCTTTCTTT,CATHVGVGTEAFF
TRBV6-5,.,TRBJ1-5,.,TGTGCCAGCAGTTTAGGTCAGTGGCCATCCCAGCCCCAGCATTTT,CASSLGQWPSQPQHF
TRBV4-1,.,TRBJ1-5,.,TGCGCCAGCAGCCGGGGCAGGGGCAATCAGCCCCAGCATTTT,CASSRGRGNQPQHF
TRBV7-8,once,TRBJ2-3,TRBD1,TGTGCCAGCAGCTCATACAGGGGGCGAGGCACAGATACGCAGTATTTT,CASSSYRGRGTDTQYF
TRBV27,.,TRBJ2-7,.,TGTGCCAGCAGCCTCAAATACCGGGACTACGAGCAGTACTTC,CASSLKYRDYEQYF
TRBV19,.,TRBJ1-5,TRBD1,TGTGCCAGTAACGGACAGGGGAGCAATCAGCCCCAGCATTTT,CASNGQGSNQPQHF
TRBV27,.,TRBJ1-2,TRBD1,TGTGCCAGCAGAACCCTCCTACGGGACAGCTTCTATGGCTACACCTTC,CASRTLLRDSFYGYTF
TRBV19,.,TRBJ2-7,TRBD1,TGTGCCAGTAGCCGGCCGGGACAGGGTTTATACGAGCAGTACTTC,CASSRPGQGLYEQYF
TRBV5-1,.,TRBJ1-1,TRBD1,TGCGCCAGCAGCCAAGGACAGGGGGCGAGCTCGAACACTGAAGCTTTCTTT,CASSQGQGASSNTEAFF
TRBV19,.,TRBJ2-3,TRBD2,TGTGCCAGTAGTAAGGAAATAGCGGGGGGCCTTCCTCCAGATACGCAGTATTTT,CASSKEIAGGLPPDTQYF
TRBV30,.,TRBJ1-3,TRBD1,TGTGCCTGGAGAGCCTGGACAGGGATTTCCGGAAACACCATATATTTT,CAWRAWTGISGNTIYF
TRBV15,.,TRBJ2-1,TRBD1,TGTGCCACCAGCAGAGCTGGGGACAGGGGGCACCGAAATGAGCAGTTCTTC,CATSRAGDRGHRNEQFF
TRBV7-9,.,TRBJ1-1,.,TGTGCCAGCAGCCAGGTCCCCCAGACAGGATTTGAAGCTTTCTTT,CASSQVPQTGFEAFF
TRBV5-1,.,TRBJ2-7,TRBD1,TGCGCCAGCAGCTTTGGACAGGGCGACGAGCAGTACTTC,CASSFGQGDEQYF
TRBV12-3/TRBV12-4,.,TRBJ1-1,TRBD1,TGTGCCAGCAGTGGACAGGAGAACACTGAAGCTTTCTTT,CASSGQENTEAFF
TRBV5-1,once,TRBJ2-7,TRBD2,TGCGCCAGCAAGGGACTAGCGGGGGTGGCCTACGAGCAGTACTTC,CASKGLAGVAYEQYF
TRBV7-6,.,TRBJ1-6,.,TGTGCCAGCAGCTCCGAGTGGGGTATTCGGGGTTCACCCCTCCACTTT,CASSSEWGIRGSPLHF
TRBV27,.,TRBJ1-1,.,TGTGCCGGCAGTATACCCATGGGTGAAGCTTTCTTT,CAGSIPMGEAFF
TRBV18,.,TRBJ1-1,TRBD1,TGTGCCAGCTCACCCCGGGGACAGGGGAACACTGAAGCTTTCTTT,CASSPRGQGNTEAFF
TRBV5-1,.,TRBJ2-1,.,TGCGCCAGCAGCTTGGGTCAGGGGATCTTAGGTGAGCAGTTCTTC,CASSLGQGILGEQFF
TRBV7-9,.,TRBJ2-1,TRBD1,TGTGCCAGCAGCTTAGCCAGCCCCCGGGGACAGGGTCAGTTCTTC,CASSLASPRGQGQFF
TRBV5-1,.,TRBJ2-1,TRBD1,TGCGCCAGCAGCCGCTCCGGGACAGGCTCCTACAATGAGCAGTTCTTC,CASSRSGTGSYNEQFF
TRBV2,.,TRBJ1-1,.,TGTGCCAGCAAGGGTGAACAAACTGAAGCTTTCTTT,CASKGEQTEAFF
TRBV28,few,TRBJ2-5,TRBD1,TGTGCCAGCCCCCCCGGGACAGGGTCGGTGGAGACCCAGTACTTC,CASPPGTGSVETQYF
TRBV7-8,once,TRBJ1-2,.,TGTGCCAGCAGCCAGTCAGGTGCTAACTATGGCTACACCTTC,CASSQSGANYGYTF
TRBV5-6,.,TRBJ1-3,.,TGTGCCAGCAGCTCCAGACGGTTCGACTCTGGAAACACCATATATTTT,CASSSRRFDSGNTIYF
TRBV6-4,.,TRBJ2-7,.,TGTGCCAGCAGTGAATTCGTGTCAGGGAGCTCCTACGAGCAGTACTTC,CASSEFVSGSSYEQYF
TRBV11-1,.,TRBJ2-7,.,TGTGCCAGCAGCTCCCGCGCTTCTACCTACGAGCAGTACTTC,CASSSRASTYEQYF
TRBV7-9,.,TRBJ2-7,.,TGTGCCAGCAGCCATACATTGGACGGGATATACGAGCAGTACTTC,CASSHTLDGIYEQYF
TRBV7-8,.,TRBJ2-3,.,TGTGCCAGCAGCTTACGGGGAGGAGGTTCGGATACGCAGTATTTT,CASSLRGGGSDTQYF